This T cell receptor beta chain was captured in a study of technical replicates of blood from several donors. V was clipped by 6 bases and J by 8 bases, with 13 bases between them. The CDR3 covers 12 residues. Per germline, CDR1 MDHEN and CDR2 SYDVKM. Method: immunoSEQ multiplex PCR; TCRdb's copy keeps in-frame clones and lacks some. This table holds around 83,000 clones, approximately 95% found once. Sequencing was done on a sample of T cells isolated from PBMCs. This clonotype was obtained from a human donor in good health. The chain recombines TRBV28 with TRBJ1-1; tentatively, D is TRBD1 (6 bases). Here the CDR3 reads CASRLYREEAFF. Written as DNA, the CDR3 is TGTGCCAGCAGACTGTACAGGGAAGAAGCTTTCTTT.